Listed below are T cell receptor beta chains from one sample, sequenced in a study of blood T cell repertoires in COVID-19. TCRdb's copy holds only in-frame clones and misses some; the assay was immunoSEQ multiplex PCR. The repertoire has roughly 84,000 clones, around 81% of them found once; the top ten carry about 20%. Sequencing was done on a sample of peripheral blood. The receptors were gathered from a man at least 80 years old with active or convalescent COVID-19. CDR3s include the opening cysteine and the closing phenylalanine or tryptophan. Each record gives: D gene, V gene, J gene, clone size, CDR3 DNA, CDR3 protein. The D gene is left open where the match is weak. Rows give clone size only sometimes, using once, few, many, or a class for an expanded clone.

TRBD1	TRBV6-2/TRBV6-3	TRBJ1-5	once	TGTGCCAGCAGCGGGACAGGGGGTTTCAATCAGCCCCAGCATTTT	CASSGTGGFNQPQHF
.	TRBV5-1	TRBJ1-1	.	TGCGCCAGCAGCTTCTCCGGGGACACTGAAGCTTTCTTT	CASSFSGDTEAFF
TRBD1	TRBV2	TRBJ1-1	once	TGTGCCAGCAGTGGACAGGGTGATACTGAAGCTTTCTTT	CASSGQGDTEAFF
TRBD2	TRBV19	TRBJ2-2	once	TGTGCCAGTAGTTTCCCGAGCGGGAGGGATTACACCGGGGAGCTGTTTTTT	CASSFPSGRDYTGELFF
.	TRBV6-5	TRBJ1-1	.	TGTGCCAGCAGCAGAGGGGGATTTAGAGCTGAAGCTTTCTTT	CASSRGGFRAEAFF
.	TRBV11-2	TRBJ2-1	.	TGTGCCAGCAGCTTAGAGGCAGGGGGACTCGGCTTTTACAATGAGCAGTTCTTC	CASSLEAGGLGFYNEQFF
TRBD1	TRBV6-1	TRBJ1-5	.	TGTGCCAGCAGTGAGGACAGGGCCAGCAATCAGCCCCAGCATTTT	CASSEDRASNQPQHF
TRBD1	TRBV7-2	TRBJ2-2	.	TGTGCCAGCAGTCAACAGGGGCATCGCACCGGGGAGCTGTTTTTT	CASSQQGHRTGELFF
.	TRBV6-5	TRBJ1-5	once	TGTGCCAGCAGTTCCGTTAGGGGGGGTCACCAGCCCCAGCATTTT	CASSSVRGGHQPQHF
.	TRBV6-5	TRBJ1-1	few	TGTGCCAGCAGACCAACAGGTAACACTGAAGCTTTCTTT	CASRPTGNTEAFF
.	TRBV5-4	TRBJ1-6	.	TGTGCCAATGCAGAGGGCCGGAATTCACCCCTCCACTTT	CANAEGRNSPLHF
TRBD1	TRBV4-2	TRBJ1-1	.	TGTGCCAGCAGTCTACCAGGGGGATTGAAGGCTGAAGCTTTCTTT	CASSLPGGLKAEAFF
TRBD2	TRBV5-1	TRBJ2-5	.	TGCGCCCGCAGCGACGGCGGGGGGGGAGAGACCCAGTACTTC	CARSDGGGGETQYF
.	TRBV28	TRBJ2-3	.	TGTGCCAGCAGTTTAGGGGGCGCCTCAGATACGCAGTATTTT	CASSLGGASDTQYF
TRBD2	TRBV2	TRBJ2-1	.	TGTGCCAGCAGTACAGCAGAAGTAAATCGTGCGGGAGGGGCCTACAATGAGCAGTTCTTC	CASSTAEVNRAGGAYNEQFF
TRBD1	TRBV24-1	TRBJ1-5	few	TGTGCCACCAGGGGACAGGGGGACAATCAGCCCCAGCATTTT	CATRGQGDNQPQHF
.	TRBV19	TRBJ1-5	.	TGTGCCAGTAACCTAGGCACTCGGGTTGCTAATCAGCCCCAGCATTTT	CASNLGTRVANQPQHF
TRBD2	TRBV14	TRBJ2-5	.	TGTGCCAGCAGCCTATCCGGGACTAGCGGTTACCAAGAGAGATTGAAGACCCAGTACTTC	CASSLSGTSGYQERLKTQYF
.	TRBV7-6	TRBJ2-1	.	TGTGCCAGCAGCTTAACGGAGGGCTATGAGCAGTTCTTC	CASSLTEGYEQFF
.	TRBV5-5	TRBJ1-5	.	TGTGCCAGCAGCTCTGCCCCAGATCAGCCCCAGCATTTT	CASSSAPDQPQHF
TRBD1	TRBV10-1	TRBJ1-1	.	TGCGCCAGCAGTGCCGGGACAGGAGGGACTGAAGCTTTCTTT	CASSAGTGGTEAFF
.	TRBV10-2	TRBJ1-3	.	TGCGCCAGCAGGTCAGGGGCCTCTGGAAACACCATATATTTT	CASRSGASGNTIYF
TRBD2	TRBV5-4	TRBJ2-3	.	TGTGCCAGCAGCACACTAGCGGGCGGTACAGATACGCAGTATTTT	CASSTLAGGTDTQYF
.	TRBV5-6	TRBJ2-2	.	TGTGCCAGCAGCTTCCCCGCAGGGAGGTCATACGGGGAGCTGTTTTTT	CASSFPAGRSYGELFF
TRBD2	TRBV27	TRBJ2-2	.	TGTGCCAGCAACTTCTCGGCGGGGGTGACTAGCGGGGGACCGAACACCGGGGAGCTGTTTTTT	CASNFSAGVTSGGPNTGELFF
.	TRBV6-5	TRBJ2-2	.	TGTGCCAGCAGTTACTTCACAGGGTTCACCGGGGAGCTGTTTTTT	CASSYFTGFTGELFF
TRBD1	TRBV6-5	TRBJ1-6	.	TGTGCCAGCAGACCCTGGACAGGGGGTACACCCCTCCACTTT	CASRPWTGGTPLHF
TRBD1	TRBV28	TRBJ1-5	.	TGTGCCAGCAGCCAGGACAGGGCAAATCAGCCCCAGCATTTT	CASSQDRANQPQHF
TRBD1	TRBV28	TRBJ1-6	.	TGTGCCAGCAGTTTGTCAGGGGGCCTAAGTTCACCCCTCCACTTT	CASSLSGGLSSPLHF
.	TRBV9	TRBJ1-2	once	TGTGCCAGCAGCGTAGTCAATCCCCCTAACTATGGCTACACCTTC	CASSVVNPPNYGYTF
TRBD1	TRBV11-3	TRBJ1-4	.	TGTGCCAGCAGCTCATCGACGGGACAGGGGAATGAAAAACTGTTTTTT	CASSSSTGQGNEKLFF
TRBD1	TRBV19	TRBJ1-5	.	TGTGCCAGTAGTGGAGGGACAGGACTTAGCAATCAGCCCCAGCATTTT	CASSGGTGLSNQPQHF
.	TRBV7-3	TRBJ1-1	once	TGTGCCAGCAGCTTAAGGGCTGAAGTGAACACTGAAGCTTTCTTT	CASSLRAEVNTEAFF
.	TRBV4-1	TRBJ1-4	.	TGCGCCAGCAGCCAGATCCGAAGCGGGACCGGAGGCGAAAAACTGTTTTTT	CASSQIRSGTGGEKLFF
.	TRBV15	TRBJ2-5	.	TGTGCCACCAGCAGAGATCGGGGGCAAGAGACCCAGTACTTC	CATSRDRGQETQYF
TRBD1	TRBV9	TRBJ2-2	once	TGTGCCAGCAGCAAAGACAGGGCAACGGGGGAGCTGTTTTTT	CASSKDRATGELFF
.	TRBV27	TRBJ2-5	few	TGTGCCAGCAGAGGTGGGGGGTGGACCCAGTACTTC	CASRGGGWTQYF